Included here is one T cell receptor (beta chain) sequence, with context. The authors' processing: Nucleated cell counts were estimated from reference gene primer amplification. Sequencing was performed with immunoSEQ multiplex PCR; in TCRdb, only in-frame clones are kept and a portion is missing. From that table come the V and J calls and clone size; the DNA was used to work out D and trimming. The repertoire includes around 150,000 clones, 70% to 85% of them detected once, and approximately 22% sits in the top ten. V lost 4 bases and J lost 1; bases outside the gene matches: 6. CDR3 length: 16 residues. Germline V gene sequence: CDR1 SGHRS, CDR2 YFSETQ. The sample comes from a study of blood T cell repertoires in COVID-19.

Material: peripheral blood. The chain joins TRBV5-1 to TRBJ2-1; 9 positions match TRBD2. The source of this sequence is a woman older than 75 with acute or convalescent COVID-19. The CDR3 DNA reads as TGCGCCAGCAGCCGACTAGCGGACTCATCCTACAATGAGCAGTTCTTC. Translating it yields CASSRLADSSYNEQFF.